Described below is a single TCR beta chain sequence and its context. The clone's antigen remains unknown. Per-base quality was not reported, and no clone a single base away is much larger than it. Sorted T cell subsets were CFSE-labeled and co-cultured for around five days with allogeneic regulatory or mature dendritic cells at a 1:10 DC:T ratio. Naive T cells were sorted as CD45RA+ and memory T cells as CD45RO+ CD4+ or CD8+ cells by FACS. A couple of healthy control subjects provided the T cells used for TCR sequencing. The Qiagen DNeasy Blood & Tissue Kit was used for extraction of genomic DNA. The TCRbeta CDR3 regions were amplified in a multiplexed two-step PCR with Vbeta-specific forward primers and Jbeta-specific reverse primers. TCRbeta libraries were sequenced on an Illumina instrument through the immunoSEQ service. The paper's data handling went like this. IMGT annotation was used to assign V, D and J genes, and synthetic CDR3 analogues were used to correct the counts for multiplex PCR bias. Repertoire clonality was computed in the immunoSEQ Analyzer as one minus normalized Shannon entropy. Whether a clone counted as expanded was decided by Fisher's exact test with Benjamini-Hochberg false discovery rate control and a two-tailed cutoff of P<0.01. TCRdb re-hosts the immuneACCESS table, in-frame sequences only. Its copies lack some clones; in the studies checked, an unresolved V gene accounts for under half of them, and the cause for the rest is not known. Clonal size and the V and J genes are those of that table, whereas D and trimming came from the DNA. For this sample the table gives approximately 12,000 clones, of which nearly 90% were detected only once. The top ten hold around 0.22% of the sample.

The sample comes from a study of regulatory dendritic cells for organ transplantation (dated by TCRdb to between 2016 and 2019). Some background on the complete study: Monocytes were cultured with vitamin D3 on days 0 and 4 and with IL-10 on day 4 to generate regulatory dendritic cells. On day 6, LPS was added to the DC cultures so that the response of the DCs to a potent maturation-inducing agent could be evaluated. Sorted naive and memory CD4+ and CD8+ T cells had their TCRbeta repertoires sequenced both before and after allostimulation with either regulatory or mature dendritic cells.

The CDR3 goes from the cysteine to the phenylalanine over 12 residues. The sequence is cut down to CDR3 DNA, 36 bases in frame from base 1. From a lookup of the germline V gene, CDR1 and CDR2 are MDHEN and SYDVKM. V is cut by 10 bases and J by 2 bases, and the space between the germline ends is 9 bases. Findings and caveats that apply to the study as a whole: Only a couple of subjects were sequenced, and considerable between-individual heterogeneity in the alloreactive memory CD8+ T cell pool was noted by the authors. Allostimulation expanded memory CD8+ clones in both subjects, but regulatory dendritic cells appeared to induce more limited expansion than mature dendritic cells. Among the resting subsets, the most alloreactive TCR clonotypes were found in memory CD8+ T cells. Repertoires were highly diverse in naive CD4+ and CD8+ T cells, less diverse in memory cells, and most oligoclonal in memory CD8+ cells.

The source of this sequence is a human donor in good health. The sample consisted of naive CD8+ T cells from blood cultured with regulatory dendritic cells. Interpreted using the paper, the cell subset or site label stands for: CD45RA+ naive T cells. The rearrangement combines TRBV28 with TRBJ2-1; no confident D gene assignment can be made. In nucleotides, the sequence is TGTGCCACCACCTCTACCTACAATGAGCAGTTCTTC. Its protein product is CATTSTYNEQFF. Reference TRBV28 and TRBJ2-1 proteins supply the regions before and after the CDR3; the full variable domain is: DVKVTQSSRYLVKRTGEKVFLECVQDMDHENMFWYRQDPGLGLRLIYFSYDVKMKEKGDIPEGYSVSREKKERFSLILESASTNQTSMYLCATTSTYNEQFFGPGTRLTVL.